A selection of T cell receptor beta chains follows, all from one sample in a study of T cell repertoires in cytomegalovirus infection. TCRdb reprocessed the reads with MiXCR, giving one entry per CDR3 protein. The sample has roughly 180,000 distinct CDR3 sequences; roughly 17% are singletons. Material: CD8+ T cells from PBMCs. These receptors were collected from a human donor in good health (CMV status not recorded). Some clones in this sample may be carry-over from other donors' samples. The CDR3 runs from the conserved cysteine through the conserved F or W. A D gene is named only where the DNA matches it firmly. Not all rows give a size; the values are once, few, many and, for expanded clones, a class.

many | TRBJ2-3 | TRBV7-2 | TRBD1 | TGTGCCAGCAGCTTAGCGGGACAGAAGACGCAGTATTTT | CASSLAGQKTQYF
- | TRBJ2-7 | TRBV9 | - | TGTGCCAGCAGCCCAGGCGAGACCGAGCAGTACTTC | CASSPGETEQYF
many | TRBJ1-1 | TRBV19 | TRBD1 | TGTGCCAGTAGTATAACCGGGGACAGGAACACTGAAGCTTTCTTT | CASSITGDRNTEAFF
many | TRBJ1-1 | TRBV7-2 | TRBD1 | TGTGCCAGCAGCTTAGAAGTCACAGGGGGCACTGAAGCTTTCTTT | CASSLEVTGGTEAFF
few | TRBJ2-3 | TRBV6-1 | TRBD2 | TGTGCCAGCAGTGAAGCTAGCGGGGAGGCAGATACGCAGTATTTT | CASSEASGEADTQYF
once | TRBJ2-7 | TRBV7-6 | - | TGTGCCAGCAGCTTAGAGATAGGGGGCGAGCAGTACTTC | CASSLEIGGEQYF
- | TRBJ1-1 | TRBV15 | - | TGTGCCACCAGCACAGGCGGGGCAGTGATGAACACTGAAGCTTTCTTT | CATSTGGAVMNTEAFF
few | TRBJ1-2 | TRBV29-1 | TRBD1 | TGCAGCGTGAGAGGACAGGGATCAAATGGCTACACCTTC | CSVRGQGSNGYTF
- | TRBJ2-6 | TRBV12-3/TRBV12-4 | - | TGTGCCAGCGGGCCTAGCGGGGCCAACGTCCTGACTTTC | CASGPSGANVLTF
- | TRBJ2-5 | TRBV27 | TRBD2 | TGTGCCAGCAGTTTAGGCGGGGGGGCCGGAGAGACCCAGTACTTC | CASSLGGGAGETQYF
- | TRBJ2-2 | TRBV5-6 | TRBD1 | TGTGCCAGCAGCTTACTGACACAGGGGGCAACCGGGGAGCTGTTTTTT | CASSLLTQGATGELFF
many | TRBJ1-2 | TRBV7-3 | TRBD1 | TGTGCCAGCAGCCGCGGACAGGGAGGATATGGCTACACCTTC | CASSRGQGGYGYTF
- | TRBJ1-5 | TRBV6-6 | - | TGTGCCAGCAGTCCACAGGGAAGAAGTTCACCCCAGCATTTT | CASSPQGRSSPQHF
few | TRBJ1-2 | TRBV12-3/TRBV12-4 | - | TGTGCCAGCAGTTCTCACTGGGCGGAGGGCTACACCTTC | CASSSHWAEGYTF
- | TRBJ2-6 | TRBV29-1 | TRBD1 | TGCAGCGTCACCGGGACAGGGGGCCCTGGGGCCAACGTCCTGACTTTC | CSVTGTGGPGANVLTF
- | TRBJ1-3 | TRBV28 | - | TGTGCCAGCAGTGCCCGAAGCTCTGGAAACACCATATATTTT | CASSARSSGNTIYF